These 18 T cell receptor beta chains share one sample of origin, sequenced in a study of CXCR3-negative and CXCR3-positive naive CD8 T cells. Libraries were UMI-labeled 5' RACE TRB cDNA. TCRdb re-called the 5' RACE reads and shows each CDR3 protein once, DNA omitted. This listing includes tens of thousands of distinct CDR3 sequences. Material: memory CD8+ T cells from blood. Every receptor here comes from a human donor in good health. Some clones in this sample may be carry-over from other donors' samples.

The chain links TRBV20-1 to TRBJ2-3. This CDR3 spans 13 amino acids. CDR1 is DFQATT and CDR2 is SNEGSKA in the germline V gene (reference sequence). CDR3 amino acids: CSTWRSSTDTQYF.

The chain employs TRBV4-3 and TRBJ1-4; TCRdb's D gene call, TRBD1, goes unchecked for lack of DNA. The CDR3 runs to 15 residues. Germline loops: CDR1 LGHNA, CDR2 YSLEER. The CDR3 loop reads CASSPQRGGNEKLFF.

This sequence joins TRBV7-6 and TRBJ1-2; TCRdb lists TRBD1, though no DNA is available to test this call. The CDR3 runs to 12 residues. The germline V gene encodes CDR1 SGHVS and CDR2 FNYEAQ. The CDR3 sequence is CASSSGPYGYTF.

The chain is built from TRBV27 and TRBJ2-7. Germline-derived CDR1 and CDR2 are MNHEY and SMNVEV (reference sequence). The CDR3 spans 14 residues. Here the CDR3 reads CASSSQRPTYEQYF.

The chain links TRBV11-2 to TRBJ1-1. Germline V CDR1 and CDR2: SGHAT, FQNNGV. The CDR3 sequence is 15 residues long. The CDR3 here is CASSFFGQMNTEAFF.

The J gene is TRBJ2-1, the V gene TRBV4-2. This CDR3 region has 15 residues. Per the germline V gene, CDR1 is LGHNA and CDR2 is YNFKEQ. CDR3 sequence: CASSHPTDYYNEQFF.

J is TRBJ1-2 and V is TRBV20-1. The germline V gene has CDR1 DFQATT and CDR2 SNEGSKA (reference sequence). CDR3 length: 14 residues. CDR3: CSAREVGWNYGYTF.

The CDR3 sequence: CASSYSVPEATGELFF. This rearrangement joins TRBV6-5 to TRBJ2-2; without DNA, the TCRdb call of TRBD2 cannot be checked. Germline CDR1 and CDR2: MNHEY and SVGAGI. The CDR3 is 16 amino acids.

The chain links TRBV4-3 to TRBJ2-1; TCRdb's D call of TRBD1 is untestable without DNA. The CDR3 totals 15 residues. CDR1 and CDR2 (germline): LGHNA, YSLEER. CDR3: CASSQAGTGGGEQFF.

This chain uses TRBV6-4 with TRBJ2-1; there is no DNA to check the TCRdb D call of TRBD2. The CDR3 totals 14 residues. The germline V gene has CDR1 MRHNA and CDR2 SNTAGT. CDR3 residues: CASSDSWENNEQFF.

The chain is built from TRBV6-4 and TRBJ2-1; as DNA is missing, the TRBD2 call by TCRdb cannot be tested. Germline loops: CDR1 MRHNA, CDR2 SNTAGT. The CDR3 length is 17 residues. Here the CDR3 reads CASSDAGLGSSYNEQFF.

The chain joins TRBV7-2 to TRBJ2-1; TCRdb proposes TRBD1, but this gene call is untestable without DNA. This CDR3 contains 13 residues. The V gene's germline CDR1 is SGHTA and CDR2 FQGNSA. CDR3 sequence: CASSPDGAREQFF.

The chain has TRBV6-2 or TRBV6-3 and TRBJ1-2; TCRdb's D call of TRBD1 is untestable without DNA. Germline-derived CDR1 and CDR2 are MNHEY and SVGEGT. This CDR3 has 14 amino acids. CDR3 sequence reads: CASSGSGTYYGYTF.

The chain links TRBV6-2 or TRBV6-3 to TRBJ2-2; TCRdb proposes TRBD1, but this gene call is untestable without DNA. Germline CDR1 is MNHEY and CDR2 is SVGEGT. The CDR3 loop spans 15 amino acids. CDR3 sequence: CASSNRLAGDGELFF.

The chain couples TRBV15 to TRBJ1-6. Looked up from germline, CDR1 is LNHNV and CDR2 is YYDKDF (reference sequence). This CDR3 is built from 16 residues. CDR3 region: CATSRDSRGYNSPLHF.

The V call is TRBV9, the J call TRBJ2-5; TCRdb gives TRBD2 as the D gene, but with no DNA this cannot be confirmed. The CDR3 is 14 amino acids. Germline V CDR1 and CDR2: SGDLS, YYNGEE. CDR3 residues: CASNAGGILETQYF.

The chain is built from TRBV5-1 and TRBJ2-1; TCRdb calls TRBD2, which cannot be checked without DNA. The CDR3 extends over 15 amino acids. The germline V gene encodes CDR1 SGHRS and CDR2 YFSETQ. The CDR3 sequence is CAGSSLAGADNEQFF.

This rearrangement joins TRBV9 to TRBJ2-7; absent DNA, TCRdb's TRBD1 call cannot be checked. In germline, CDR1 is SGDLS, CDR2 YYNGEE. The CDR3 contains 15 residues. The CDR3 is CASSKQGRKWDEQYF.